This TCR beta chain appears in the sequencing data of a study of Ad26.COV2.S vaccination and SARS-CoV-2 variants. General study results and limits: Vaccine recipients showed a spike-specific TCR breadth that was higher than in placebo recipients. Researchers reported similar non-spike TCR breadth in vaccine and placebo recipients.

TCRdb keeps only in-frame clones here, not all; method: immunoSEQ multiplex PCR. Among roughly 460,000 clones listed, roughly nine tenths were seen once. Treatment defined: 15 to 20 received Ad26.COV2.S at low or high dose, single or two shots; 5 received placebo; per-sample allocation not given. All samples were drawn on day 63, counting from the first vaccine or placebo injection. A note on this clone: Its antigen is undetermined.

The germline gives CDR1 SEHNR, CDR2 FQNEAQ (reference sequence). The V gene end was trimmed by 5 bases and the J gene end by 3 bases; junction bases not matched to a gene: 14. The CDR3 is 17 residues long. The receptor's source is a person between 18 and 59 years old who received the Ad26.COV2.S COVID-19 vaccine or a placebo. This chain joins TRBV7-9 and TRBJ2-3, with 7 nucleotides matching TRBD1. This material consisted of peripheral blood, taken in a trial of Ad26.COV2.S vaccine versus placebo. This CDR3 reads CASSEFPGQDYTDTQYF. The CDR3, as DNA: TGTGCCAGCAGCGAATTTCCAGGACAGGATTATACAGATACGCAGTATTTT. The complete variable domain, with remaining parts taken from reference TRBV7-9 and TRBJ2-3, reads DTGVSQNPRHKITKRGQNVTFRCDPISEHNRLYWYRQTLGQGPEFLTYFQNEAQLEKSRLLSDRFSAERPKGSFSTLEIQRTEQGDSAMYLCASSEFPGQDYTDTQYFGPGTRLTVL.